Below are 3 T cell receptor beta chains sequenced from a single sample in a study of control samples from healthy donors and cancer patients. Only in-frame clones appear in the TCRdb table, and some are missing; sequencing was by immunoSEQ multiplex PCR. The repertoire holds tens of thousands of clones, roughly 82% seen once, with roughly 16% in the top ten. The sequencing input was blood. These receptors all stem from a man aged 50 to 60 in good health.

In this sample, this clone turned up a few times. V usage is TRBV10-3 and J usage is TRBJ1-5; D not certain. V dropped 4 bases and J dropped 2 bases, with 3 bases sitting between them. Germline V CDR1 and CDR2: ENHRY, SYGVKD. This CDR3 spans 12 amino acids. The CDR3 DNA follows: TGTGCCATCAGTGCGGGCAATCAGCCCCAGCATTTT. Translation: CAISAGNQPQHF.

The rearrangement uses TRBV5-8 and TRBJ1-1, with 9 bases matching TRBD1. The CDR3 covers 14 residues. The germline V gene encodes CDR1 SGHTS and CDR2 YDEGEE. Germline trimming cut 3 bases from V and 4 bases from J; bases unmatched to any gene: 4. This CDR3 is CASSYRGRGTEAFF. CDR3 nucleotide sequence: TGTGCCAGCAGCTACAGGGGGCGAGGCACTGAAGCTTTCTTT.

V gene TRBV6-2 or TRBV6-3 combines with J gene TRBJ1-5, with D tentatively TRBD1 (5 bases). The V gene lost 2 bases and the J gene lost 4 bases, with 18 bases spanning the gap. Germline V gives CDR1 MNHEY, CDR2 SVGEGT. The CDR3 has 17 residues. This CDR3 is CASSYPHGGSRNQPQHF. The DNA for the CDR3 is TGTGCCAGCAGTTACCCCCATGGGGGAAGTAGGAATCAGCCCCAGCATTTT.